The 27 T cell receptor beta chains reported below all come from one sample, sequenced in a study of shared clonotypes between healthy human individuals. CD8 cells classed as naive were CD45RO-negative and positively selected for CCR7, excluding terminally differentiated effector memory CD45RA+ cells. TCRdb's copy holds only in-frame clones and misses some; the assay was immunoSEQ multiplex PCR. The data show roughly 2,000,000 clones, around 96% seen once. The sample taken for sequencing was naive CD8+ T cells sorted from blood. These receptors all come from a man between 18 and 35 years old in good health.

This chain connects TRBV11-2 to TRBJ2-3; D uncertain. Germline-derived CDR1 and CDR2 are SGHAT and FQNNGV. This CDR3 spans 13 amino acids. V was pared by 0 bases and J by 2 bases, with 3 bases between. Written as DNA, the CDR3 is TGTGCCAGCAGCTTAGACGACACAGATACGCAGTATTTT. The encoded protein is CASSLDDTDTQYF. The full variable domain, its missing parts supplied by reference TRBV11-2 and TRBJ2-3, is EAGVAQSPRYKIIEKRQSVAFWCNPISGHATLYWYQQILGQGPKLLIQFQNNGVVDDSQLPKDRFSAERLKGVDSTLKIQPAKLEDSAVYLCASSLDDTDTQYFGPGTRLTVL.

The rearrangement uses TRBV4-1 and TRBJ2-7; tentative D call: TRBD1 (6 bases). Germline CDR1 is MGHRA and CDR2 is YSYEKL. The CDR3 is 14 amino acids. The V gene lost 1 base and the J gene lost 3 bases, with 10 bases spanning the gap. The CDR3 coding sequence is TGCGCCAGCAGCCAAGGATCACAGGGCTACGAGCAGTACTTC. Residues: CASSQGSQGYEQYF.

This clone was detected only once. V and J are TRBV6-1 and TRBJ1-1, with D hard to call. V was trimmed by 4 bases and J by 8 bases, leaving 11 bases between them. Germline V gives CDR1 MNHNS, CDR2 SASEGT. This CDR3 contains 12 residues. The CDR3 DNA reads TGTGCCAGCAGTGTTGCGGAGCTGGAAGCTTTCTTT. Encoded protein: CASSVAELEAFF.

The rearrangement uses TRBV9 and TRBJ2-7; no reliable D call. V was shortened by 5 bases and J by 5 bases, with 17 bases between the two germline ends. The CDR3 totals 14 residues. Germline V lookup: CDR1 SGDLS, CDR2 YYNGEE. The CDR3 DNA reads TGTGCCAGCAGTCCCTCCCTTAACAACCACGAGCAGTACTTC. This sequence encodes CASSPSLNNHEQYF.

This chain connects TRBV29-1 to TRBJ1-2; maybe TRBD1 (6 bases). The CDR3 is 11 amino acids. V dropped 3 bases and J dropped 13 bases, with 15 bases sitting between them. The V gene's germline CDR1 is SQVTM and CDR2 ANQGSEA. CDR3 sequence reads: CSVESGAGGTF. The CDR3, as DNA: TGCAGCGTTGAGTCAGGGGCCGGGGGCACCTTC.

The chain uses TRBV27 and TRBJ2-1; D not certain. CDR3 length equals 14 residues. Germline CDR1 reads MNHEY; CDR2 reads SMNVEV (reference sequence). The V and J ends lost 2 bases and 4 bases respectively, with 9 bases between them. The CDR3 region is CASSLAVAYNEQFF. The CDR3 DNA reads as TGTGCCAGCAGTTTAGCGGTGGCTTACAATGAGCAGTTCTTC.

The chain joins TRBV7-9 to TRBJ2-2, with 10 bases matching TRBD1. CDR3 length: 16 amino acids. J gave up 7 bases and V 4 bases, and 9 bases lay outside the gene matches. Germline CDR1 and CDR2: SEHNR and FQNEAQ (reference sequence). The CDR3 sequence is CASSSVPTGGVGELFF. In DNA, the CDR3 is TGTGCCAGCAGCTCCGTACCGACAGGGGGCGTCGGGGAGCTGTTTTTT.

This clone was counted once. J is TRBJ2-7 and V is TRBV6-5, with 9 bases lining up with TRBD1. CDR1 and CDR2 from the germline V gene are MNHEY and SVGAGI. The CDR3 sequence is 15 residues long. Germline trimming cut 7 bases from V and 0 bases from J; bases unmatched to any gene: 7. The CDR3 nucleotides read TGTGCCAGCAAACTCCGGGACAGGGCCTCCTACGAGCAGTACTTC. As protein: CASKLRDRASYEQYF.

J is TRBJ1-6 and V is TRBV11-2; D is possibly TRBD1 (6 bases). V dropped 1 base and J dropped 11 bases, with 12 bases sitting between them. CDR3 length: 14 residues. Germline V gene lookup returns CDR1 SGHAT and CDR2 FQNNGV. This chain's CDR3 is CASSLVLGAAPLHF. In DNA form, the CDR3 reads TGTGCCAGCAGCTTAGTGCTGGGGGCTGCACCCCTCCACTTT.

The J gene is TRBJ2-3, the V gene TRBV4-1; D is perhaps TRBD1 or TRBD2 (6 bases each). The CDR3 runs to 18 residues. The V and J ends lost 1 base and 0 bases respectively, with 17 bases between them. The V gene's germline CDR1 is MGHRA and CDR2 YSYEKL. CDR3 in amino acids: CASSQVGLGGGSTDTQYF. The DNA of the CDR3 is TGCGCCAGCAGCCAAGTCGGATTGGGGGGCGGGAGCACAGATACGCAGTATTTT.

This sequence joins TRBV21-1 and TRBJ2-7; the D call TRBD1 from the table was never checked on the DNA. TRBV21-1 represents a pseudogene. The CDR3 sequence is 16 residues long. This CDR3 reads CASSKGPTGEQGEQYF. CDR3 in DNA: TGTGCCAGCAGCAAGGGTCCCACAGGGGAACAAGGTGAGCAGTACTTC.

The chain employs TRBV27 and TRBJ2-3; 9 nucleotides align to TRBD1. Germline CDR1 reads MNHEY; CDR2 reads SMNVEV (reference sequence). The CDR3 contains 17 residues. The J segment lost 8 bases and the V segment lost 1 base, leaving 13 bases of the junction unmatched. Here the CDR3 reads CASSLLPGQGALVTQYF. The CDR3, as DNA: TGTGCCAGCAGTTTATTACCGGGACAGGGAGCTCTGGTTACGCAGTATTTT.

The chain couples TRBV5-1 to TRBJ1-1, with 8 bases identical to TRBD1. V was clipped by 4 bases and J by 7 bases; unmatched bases: 6. This CDR3 has 13 residues. Germline loops: CDR1 SGHRS, CDR2 YFSETQ. The CDR3 region is CASSPGQGNEAFF. The CDR3 nucleotides are TGCGCCAGCAGCCCCGGACAGGGAAATGAAGCTTTCTTT. Looking up the rest from reference TRBV5-1 and TRBJ1-1 gives the full variable domain: KAGVTQTPRYLIKTRGQQVTLSCSPISGHRSVSWYQQTPGQGLQFLFEYFSETQRNKGNFPGRFSGRQFSNSRSEMNVSTLELGDSALYLCASSPGQGNEAFFGQGTRLTVV.

This sequence joins TRBV13 and TRBJ1-2, with TRBD1 matching 8 bases. Trimming took 5 bases from V and 6 from J; bases not matched to a gene: 5. This CDR3 contains 13 residues. Germline values: CDR1 PRHDT, CDR2 FYEKMQ (reference sequence). In DNA form, the CDR3 reads TGTGCCAGCAGCCGCGAGACAGGGGATGGCTACACCTTC. Amino acid sequence: CASSRETGDGYTF. Full variable domain (missing parts from reference TRBV13 and TRBJ1-2): AAGVIQSPRHLIKEKRETATLKCYPIPRHDTVYWYQQGPGQDPQFLISFYEKMQSDKGSIPDRFSAQQFSDYHSELNMSSLELGDSALYFCASSRETGDGYTFGSGTRLTVV.

The chain has TRBV5-6 and TRBJ2-7, with D maybe TRBD2 (5 bases). This CDR3 is 15 amino acids long. Trimming left V 5 bases short and J 3 bases short, with 18 bases between. Germline CDR1 is SGHDT and CDR2 is YYEEEE. The CDR3 sequence is CASSYYRGIVYEQYF. The CDR3 DNA follows: TGTGCCAGCAGTTACTACCGGGGTATAGTCTACGAGCAGTACTTC.

The chain joins TRBV29-1 to TRBJ2-7; the match to TRBD2 covers 9 bases. There are 12 residues in the CDR3. V shed 5 bases, J shed 3 bases, and the junction held 2 bases outside the gene matches. Germline CDR1 is SQVTM and CDR2 is ANQGSEA. CDR3 loop: CSVISGGYEQYF. DNA of the CDR3: TGCAGCGTTATTAGCGGGGGCTACGAGCAGTACTTC.

This clone is a singleton in its sample. The chain links TRBV4-3 to TRBJ1-1, with D perhaps TRBD1 (5 bases). The CDR3 sequence is 14 residues long. The germline gives CDR1 LGHNA, CDR2 YSLEER. V lost 3 bases, J lost 1 base, and 9 bases lay in between. The CDR3 sequence is CASSQMQGNTEAFF. DNA of the CDR3: TGCGCCAGCAGCCAGATGCAGGGGAACACTGAAGCTTTCTTT.

As for this clone: The sample contains more than one DNA sequence encoding this CDR3. The chain uses TRBV6-6 and TRBJ2-7, with 8 bases identical to TRBD2. Germline assignment: CDR1 MNHNY and CDR2 SVGAGI (reference sequence). The V and J ends lost 0 bases and 3 bases, in that order; junction bases with no gene match: 1. CDR3 length: 14 residues. CDR3 coding DNA: TGTGCCAGCAGTTACTCAAGCGGGGGCTACGAGCAGTACTTC. Translating gives CASSYSSGGYEQYF.

The chain links TRBV7-9 to TRBJ2-1; D may match TRBD1 or TRBD2 (6 bases each). V gave up 2 bases and J gave up 1 base, with 12 bases separating them. CDR3 length equals 16 residues. Germline loops: CDR1 SEHNR, CDR2 FQNEAQ (reference sequence). This CDR3 reads CASSLKGGGSYNEQFF. The CDR3 nucleotides read TGTGCCAGCAGCTTAAAGGGGGGCGGGTCCTACAATGAGCAGTTCTTC.

The J gene is TRBJ1-2, the V gene TRBV7-8, with D uncertain. Germline V gene lookup returns CDR1 SGHVS and CDR2 FQNEAQ. The ends were cut back, 0 bases at V and 4 bases at J, with 9 bases in the middle. This CDR3 has 14 amino acids. The CDR3 sequence: CASSLAIFGYGYTF. Here the CDR3 DNA reads TGTGCCAGCAGCTTAGCGATATTCGGCTATGGCTACACCTTC.

The CDR3 region has the DNA TGTGCCAGTTCGTGGAGCGGGGGGGTCACAGATACGCAGTATTTT. Amino acid sequence: CASSWSGGVTDTQYF. The J gene is TRBJ2-3, the V gene TRBV5-4, with 10 bases aligning to TRBD2. J lost 2 bases, V lost 8 bases, and 8 bases had no gene match. CDR1 is SGHNT and CDR2 is YYREEE in the germline V gene (reference sequence). The CDR3 consists of 15 residues.

V is TRBV13 and J is TRBJ2-6; D gene ambiguous. The germline V gene has CDR1 PRHDT and CDR2 FYEKMQ (reference sequence). V gave up 5 bases and J gave up 1 base, with 3 bases separating them. This CDR3 region has 13 residues. Here the CDR3 reads CASSPSGANVLTF. The CDR3 DNA sequence: TGTGCCAGCAGCCCATCTGGGGCCAACGTCCTGACTTTC.

This chain uses TRBV5-4 with TRBJ1-4; weak D call: TRBD1 (6 bases). V gave up 6 bases and J gave up 8 bases, with 17 bases separating them. The CDR3 is made up of 14 amino acids. Germline lookup yields CDR1 SGHNT and CDR2 YYREEE (reference sequence). The CDR3 DNA reads as TGTGCCAGCAACACTGGGGGCCTGAACGAAAAACTGTTTTTT. It yields the protein CASNTGGLNEKLFF.

Worth noting for this clone: The same CDR3 is also encoded by other DNA sequences in this sample. The chain joins TRBV9 to TRBJ2-2, with D possibly called TRBD1 or TRBD2 (5 bases each). Trimming left V 3 bases short and J 2 bases short, with 11 bases between. Germline assignment: CDR1 SGDLS and CDR2 YYNGEE. The length of the CDR3 is 15 residues. Written as DNA, the CDR3 is TGTGCCAGCAGCGAGGGGACGGGAAACACCGGGGAGCTGTTTTTT. Translated: CASSEGTGNTGELFF.

V and J are TRBV5-1 and TRBJ1-1, with D unresolved. Trimming stripped 4 bases from V and 4 bases from J, with 14 bases between. The CDR3 is 14 amino acids. Germline loops: CDR1 SGHRS, CDR2 YFSETQ. This CDR3 is CASSDRALSTEAFF. In DNA, the CDR3 is TGCGCCAGCAGCGACCGGGCCTTGAGCACTGAAGCTTTCTTT.

The V and J genes are TRBV7-8 and TRBJ2-7; possibly TRBD1 or TRBD2 for D (5 bases each). The V end was cut by 3 bases, the J end by 4 bases, with 13 bases between. The germline gives CDR1 SGHVS, CDR2 FQNEAQ. The CDR3 sequence is 14 residues long. The CDR3 DNA reads TGTGCCAGCAGCTTTTCAGGGAGAGGATACGAGCAGTACTTC. Residues: CASSFSGRGYEQYF. Variable domain in full (rest from reference TRBV7-8 and TRBJ2-7): GAGVSQSPRYKVAKRGQDVALRCDPISGHVSLFWYQQALGQGPEFLTYFQNEAQLDKSGLPSDRFFAERPEGSVSTLKIQRTQQEDSAVYLCASSFSGRGYEQYFGPGTRLTVT.

V gene TRBV29-1 combines with J gene TRBJ1-1; possible D gene TRBD1, 5 bases. This CDR3 region has 15 residues. V lost 3 bases to trimming and J lost 2 bases, with 16 bases between them. Germline CDR1 is SQVTM and CDR2 is ANQGSEA. The CDR3 nucleotides read TGCAGCGTTGACCCCTGGGGGGAGGGTAACACTGAAGCTTTCTTT. Encoded protein: CSVDPWGEGNTEAFF.